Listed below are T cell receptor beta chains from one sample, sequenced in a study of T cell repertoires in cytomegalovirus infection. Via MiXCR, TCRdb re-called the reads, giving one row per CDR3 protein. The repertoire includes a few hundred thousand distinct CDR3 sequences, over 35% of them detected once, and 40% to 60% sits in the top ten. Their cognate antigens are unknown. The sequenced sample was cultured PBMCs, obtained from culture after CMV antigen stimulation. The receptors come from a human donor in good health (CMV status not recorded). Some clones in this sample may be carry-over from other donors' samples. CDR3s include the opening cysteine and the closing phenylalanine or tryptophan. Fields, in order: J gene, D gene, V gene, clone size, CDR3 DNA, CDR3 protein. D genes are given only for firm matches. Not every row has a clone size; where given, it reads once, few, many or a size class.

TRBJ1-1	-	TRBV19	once	TGTGCCAGTATATGGGCGCCGAACACTGAAGCTTTCTTT	CASIWAPNTEAFF
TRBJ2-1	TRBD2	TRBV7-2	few	TGTGCCAGCAGCTCTCCTACTAGCGGAGCGCAGTGGGAGCAGTTCTTC	CASSSPTSGAQWEQFF
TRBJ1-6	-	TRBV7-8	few	TGTGCCAGCAGCTGGGGGCCTAATTCACCCCTCCACTTT	CASSWGPNSPLHF
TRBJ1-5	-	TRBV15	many	TGTGCCACCAGCATACAGGGTCTGGGCAATCAGCCCCAGCATTTT	CATSIQGLGNQPQHF
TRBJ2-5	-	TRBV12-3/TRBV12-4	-	TGTGCCAGCAGTCCCGGACAGTTCGTGGGAGAGACCCAGTACTTC	CASSPGQFVGETQYF
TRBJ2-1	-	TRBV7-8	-	TGTGCCAGCAGTCCACGGGTTGGGGAACGGAGCTCCTACAATGAGCAGTTCTTC	CASSPRVGERSSYNEQFF
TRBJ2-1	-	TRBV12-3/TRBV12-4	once	TGTGCCAGCAGGGGGGGGCTAGCGAGTTACAATGAGCAGTTCTTC	CASRGGLASYNEQFF
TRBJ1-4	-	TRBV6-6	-	TGTGCCGGCGACAGAGCAACTAATGAAAAACTGTTTTTT	CAGDRATNEKLFF
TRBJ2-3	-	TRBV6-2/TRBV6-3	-	TGTGCCAGCAGTTCGAGAAGGCGCGCAGATACGCAGTATTTT	CASSSRRRADTQYF
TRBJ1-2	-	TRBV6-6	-	TGTGCCAGCAGTTACTCACCCGGGGACTCTAACTATGGCTACACCTTC	CASSYSPGDSNYGYTF
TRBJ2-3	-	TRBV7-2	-	TGTGCCAGCAGCCTCCGTTCGGGGGGCACAGATACGCAGTATTTT	CASSLRSGGTDTQYF
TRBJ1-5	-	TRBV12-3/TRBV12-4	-	TGTGTCAGCAGCCGAGCGGGGGCGCCGTGGCCCCAGCATTTT	CVSSRAGAPWPQHF
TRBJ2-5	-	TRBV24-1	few	TGTGCCACCAGTGACCCCACTGGCGGGTTAGAGACCCAGTACTTC	CATSDPTGGLETQYF
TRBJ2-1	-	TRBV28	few	TGTGCCAGCAGTTTATTCGACGGTAGTGAGCAGTTCTTC	CASSLFDGSEQFF
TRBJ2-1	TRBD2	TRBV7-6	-	TGTGCCAGCAGCTTACGACCTGGCGGGGGGGCTACCAATGAGCAGTTCTTC	CASSLRPGGGATNEQFF
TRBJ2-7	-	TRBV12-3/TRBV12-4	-	TGTGCCAGCGCACTGGAAGGGGTTGCCTCCGAGCAGTACTTC	CASALEGVASEQYF
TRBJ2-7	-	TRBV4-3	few	TGCGCCAGCAGCCAGTCCACTGGACGAGGGCTCGAGCAGTACTTC	CASSQSTGRGLEQYF
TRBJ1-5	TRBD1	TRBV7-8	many	TGTGCCAGCAGCCGGGGACAGGGGTTGGATCAGCCCCAGCATTTT	CASSRGQGLDQPQHF
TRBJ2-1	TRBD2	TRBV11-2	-	TGTGCCAGCAGCTTAGTCCAGCGGGAGTACAATGAGCAGTTCTTC	CASSLVQREYNEQFF
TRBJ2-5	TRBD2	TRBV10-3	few	TGTGCCATCAGTGAGGAGGGTTCTAGCGGCCAAGAGACCCAGTACTTC	CAISEEGSSGQETQYF
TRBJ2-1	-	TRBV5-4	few	TGTGCCAGCAGCAGGGACTCGGGCTCCTACAATGAGCAGTTCTTC	CASSRDSGSYNEQFF
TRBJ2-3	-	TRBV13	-	TGCGCCAGCAGCTCACCACGGGGGCTCACGAGCACAGATACGCAGTATTTT	CASSSPRGLTSTDTQYF
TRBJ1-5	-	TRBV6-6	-	TGTGCCAGCAGTTACTCGACAGGACATTTTATAGCGGGCAATCAGCCCCAGCATTTT	CASSYSTGHFIAGNQPQHF
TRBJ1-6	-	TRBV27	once	TGTGCCAGCAGTAGGGGACGTACCAATAATTCACCCCTCCACTTT	CASSRGRTNNSPLHF
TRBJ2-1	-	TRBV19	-	TGTGCCAGTAGTATTCAATTCACGGGACGACACAATGAGCAGTTCTTC	CASSIQFTGRHNEQFF
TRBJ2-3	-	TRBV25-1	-	TGTGCCAGCAGTCCGCCCGTCATCACAGATACGCAGTATTTT	CASSPPVITDTQYF
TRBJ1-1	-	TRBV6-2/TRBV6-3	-	TGTGCCAGCAGCCCTATAAGGAGTAACACTGAAGCTTTCTTT	CASSPIRSNTEAFF
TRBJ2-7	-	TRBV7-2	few	TGTGCCAGCAGCTTACGGAGGGGATCCTACGAGCAGTACTTC	CASSLRRGSYEQYF
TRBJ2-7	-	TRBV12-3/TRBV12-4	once	TGTGCCAGCAGTACCCGCAGTGGAGGGTCGGCCTACTTC	CASSTRSGGSAYF
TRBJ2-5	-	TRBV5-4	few	TGTGCCAGCAGCTTGGTTGGGTCCTACCAAGAGACCCAGTACTTC	CASSLVGSYQETQYF
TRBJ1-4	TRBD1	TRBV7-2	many	TGTGCCAGCAGCTTCGACAGGGGCGAAGAAAAACTGTTTTTT	CASSFDRGEEKLFF
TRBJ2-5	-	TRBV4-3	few	TGCGCCAGCAGCCAAGAGAGGGCAAGTGAGACCCAGTACTTC	CASSQERASETQYF
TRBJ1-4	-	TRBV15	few	TGTGCCACCAGCAGAGATGCAGGGGCCAGGCATAATGAAAAACTGTTTTTT	CATSRDAGARHNEKLFF
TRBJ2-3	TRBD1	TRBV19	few	TGTGCCAGTAGTGCACGGACAGGGACCACAGATACGCAGTATTTT	CASSARTGTTDTQYF
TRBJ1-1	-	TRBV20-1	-	TGCAGTGCTAACCAGGGCGGGACTGAAGCTTTCTTT	CSANQGGTEAFF
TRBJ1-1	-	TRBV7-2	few	TGTGCCAGCAGTAGAGAAATGAACACTGAAGCTTTCTTT	CASSREMNTEAFF
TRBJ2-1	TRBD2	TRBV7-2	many	TGTGCCAGCAGCTTGGTCGGGGGGAGCTCCTACAATGAGCAGTTCTTC	CASSLVGGSSYNEQFF
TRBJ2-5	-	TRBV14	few	TGTGCCAGCAGCCGGCTCGGGGTCGGAGAGACCCAGTACTTC	CASSRLGVGETQYF
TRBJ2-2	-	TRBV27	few	TGTGCCAGCACCTCCCTGGCCACCACCGGGGAGCTGTTTTTT	CASTSLATTGELFF
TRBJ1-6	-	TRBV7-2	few	TGTGCCAGCAGAAGTAATGGTCCCTCACCCCTCCACTTT	CASRSNGPSPLHF